The next 28 T cell receptor beta chains were all read from a single sample in a study of T-cell reconstitution after alpha-beta-depleted transplantation in children. Unique molecular identifiers tagged the TCRbeta library. One entry per CDR3 protein results from TCRdb running MiXCR on the PCR reads. The sample shows 440,000 or so distinct CDR3 sequences, roughly 43% of them seen only once. This specimen was PBMCs, taken before TCRalphabeta/CD19-depleted stem cell transplant. These receptors originate from a girl aged 2 to 10 with aplastic anemia, due to receive a stem cell transplant.

The chain uses TRBV9 and TRBJ2-1; TRBD2 is a possible D gene (6 bases). Trimming left V 4 bases short and J 2 bases short, with 16 bases between. This CDR3 has 16 residues. Germline loops: CDR1 SGDLS, CDR2 YYNGEE. Here the CDR3 reads CASSLPRGGTYNEQFF. In DNA form, the CDR3 reads TGTGCCAGCAGCCTCCCCCGTGGAGGGACCTACAATGAGCAGTTCTTC.

This clonotype was recorded a few times. The chain carries TRBV5-1 and TRBJ1-2, with D maybe TRBD1 (5 bases). Trimming took off 4 bases at V and 6 bases at J, with 13 bases between the two ends. CDR3 length equals 13 residues. Germline-derived CDR1 and CDR2 are SGHRS and YFSETQ. The CDR3 DNA reads as TGCGCCAGCAGCCGGGAGGGGTTTGATGGCTACACCTTC. Amino acid sequence: CASSREGFDGYTF.

The chain couples TRBV5-5 to TRBJ2-7, with D maybe TRBD1 (8 bases). Trimming took 4 bases from V and 2 from J, leaving 13 bases between them. The CDR3 is 14 residues long. Germline V gene lookup returns CDR1 SGHKS and CDR2 YYEKEE (reference sequence). CDR3 residues: CASSGGDRPYEQYF. The CDR3 DNA follows: TGTGCCAGCAGCGGGGGGGACAGGCCCTACGAGCAGTACTTC.

This clonotype appeared once. V gene TRBV28 combines with J gene TRBJ2-7; 9 nucleotides line up with TRBD1. CDR1 is MDHEN, CDR2 SYDVKM, per germline. V shed 8 bases and J 2 bases; nucleotides not matched to a gene: 13. This CDR3 has 16 residues. CDR3 protein: CASAPTPGTGPYEQYF. The CDR3 region has the DNA TGTGCCAGCGCCCCCACTCCGGGGACAGGGCCCTACGAGCAGTACTTC.

V and J are TRBV6-1 and TRBJ1-2; TRBD1 might be the D (5 bases). The CDR3 loop spans 13 amino acids. The V gene lost 6 bases and the J gene lost 4 bases, with 12 bases spanning the gap. Germline V gives CDR1 MNHNS, CDR2 SASEGT. The CDR3 sequence: CASSVPGTYGYTF. The CDR3 DNA sequence: TGTGCCAGCAGCGTGCCCGGGACCTATGGCTACACCTTC.

Only a few counts were recorded for this clonotype. The chain combines TRBV4-1 with TRBJ1-2; the match to TRBD1 covers 9 bases. Losses at the gene ends were 2 bases for V and 2 bases for J; bases not matched to a gene: 3. The germline CDR1 and CDR2 sequences are MGHRA and YSYEKL. The CDR3 spans 15 residues. The CDR3 region is CASSQRQGGNYGYTF. CDR3 sequence (DNA): TGCGCCAGCAGCCAAAGACAGGGGGGAAACTATGGCTACACCTTC.

A few counts support this clonotype. The genes are TRBV11-2 and TRBJ2-7; D gene ambiguous. V lost 4 bases and J 6 bases, leaving 7 bases between the germline ends. This CDR3 contains 11 residues. The germline gives CDR1 SGHAT, CDR2 FQNNGV. DNA for the CDR3: TGTGCCAGCAGCTCTTGGGCCGAGCAGTACTTC. Translated: CASSSWAEQYF.

CDR3 DNA sequence: TGCAGTGCCTTGGGGACAGTCTATCTTGGAAACACCATATATTTT. Amino acid sequence: CSALGTVYLGNTIYF. J is TRBJ1-3 and V is TRBV20-1; 7 nucleotides match TRBD1. Germline loops: CDR1 DFQATT, CDR2 SNEGSKA (reference sequence). J lost 3 bases, V lost 6 bases, and 11 bases had no gene match. The CDR3 has 15 amino acids.

This clonotype was counted at least ten times. V is TRBV5-1 and J is TRBJ2-2, with 9 nucleotides matching TRBD2. The trim removed 5 bases at V and 5 bases at J, leaving 1 base unmatched. Germline V gene sequence: CDR1 SGHRS, CDR2 YFSETQ. This CDR3 region has 13 residues. The CDR3 region is CASRGLATGELFF. CDR3 sequence (DNA): TGCGCCAGCAGGGGACTAGCAACCGGGGAGCTGTTTTTT.

The chain uses TRBV6-6 and TRBJ2-7; TRBD1 matches 7 bases. After removal of 10 bases from V and 1 base from J, the junction contained 7 bases not matched to a gene. The CDR3 extends over 13 amino acids. Per the germline V gene, CDR1 is MNHNY and CDR2 is SVGAGI (reference sequence). The CDR3, as DNA: TGTGCCAAGAGACAGGGCGAGTCCTACGAGCAGTACTTC. Encoded protein: CAKRQGESYEQYF.

This chain connects TRBV11-2 to TRBJ1-1; no reliable D call. The CDR3 runs 15 residues. V was clipped by 2 bases and J by 5 bases, with 15 bases between them. The germline CDR1 and CDR2 sequences are SGHAT and FQNNGV. The CDR3 nucleotides read TGTGCCAGCAGCTTAATATTAGGAGACGAAACTGAAGCTTTCTTT. Protein product: CASSLILGDETEAFF.

V is TRBV7-6 and J is TRBJ2-7, with 12 nucleotides matching TRBD2. V shed 2 bases, J shed 1 base, and the junction held 6 bases outside the gene matches. The CDR3 is 17 amino acids. The V gene's germline CDR1 is SGHVS and CDR2 FNYEAQ. The CDR3 loop reads CASSLPQTSGGSYEQYF. The CDR3 DNA reads as TGTGCCAGCAGCTTACCGCAGACTAGCGGGGGATCCTACGAGCAGTACTTC.

This clonotype was seen a few times. This chain connects TRBV7-3 to TRBJ2-1; 11 nucleotides line up with TRBD2. V shed 5 bases, J shed 4 bases, and the junction held 16 bases outside the gene matches. This CDR3 spans 19 amino acids. Germline V CDR1 and CDR2: SGHTA, FQGTGA. Here the CDR3 DNA reads TGTGCCAGCAGCCCGGCACCGTCTAGCGGGGGGTCGAGATACAATGAGCAGTTCTTC. Translating gives CASSPAPSSGGSRYNEQFF.

This clonotype was observed a few times. This chain joins TRBV20-1 and TRBJ1-1, with D uncertain. Germline CDR1 reads DFQATT; CDR2 reads SNEGSKA (reference sequence). This CDR3 has 13 amino acids. V was trimmed by 5 bases and J by 1 base, leaving 11 bases between them. The CDR3 coding sequence is TGCAGTGCTGAGGGCGGGCAGAACACTGAAGCTTTCTTT. Residues: CSAEGGQNTEAFF.

The count of this clonotype is one. This may stem from a read error, because a much larger clone lies one nucleotide away. The chain is built from TRBV28 and TRBJ2-3, with 7 bases matching TRBD2. CDR3 length equals 15 residues. Germline CDR1 reads MDHEN; CDR2 reads SYDVKM. CDR3 DNA sequence: TGTGGCAGCAGTTTCTCTAGCGGTAGCACAGATACGCAGTATTTT. It yields the protein CGSSFSSGSTDTQYF.

This clonotype was counted between two and nine times. The rearrangement uses TRBV20-1 and TRBJ2-1; D may be TRBD2 (6 bases). The CDR3 runs 16 residues. Germline V gene data show CDR1 as DFQATT and CDR2 as SNEGSKA (reference sequence). Trimming removed 6 bases at V and 5 bases at J, with 23 bases between. The CDR3 bases are TGCAGTGCCCCCGGGAGAGAGGTGTCGATAAACAATGAGCAGTTCTTC. As protein: CSAPGREVSINNEQFF.

This clonotype was seen repeatedly, ten times or more. This chain uses TRBV9 with TRBJ1-2; D uncertain. The CDR3 contains 13 residues. V was cut by 0 bases and J by 3 bases, with 6 bases left in between. In germline, CDR1 is SGDLS, CDR2 YYNGEE. Written as DNA, the CDR3 is TGTGCCAGCAGCGTAGGACACGACTATGGCTACACCTTC. As protein: CASSVGHDYGYTF. The full variable domain, in which reference TRBV9 and TRBJ1-2 provide the parts outside the CDR3, is DSGVTQTPKHLITATGQRVTLRCSPRSGDLSVYWYQQSLDQGLQFLIQYYNGEERAKGNILERFSAQQFPDLHSELNLSSLELGDSALYFCASSVGHDYGYTFGSGTRLTVV.

A few counts support this clonotype. The V gene is TRBV28, the J gene TRBJ2-7, with 7 bases that match TRBD1. The CDR3 spans 13 residues. Germline CDR1 MDHEN, CDR2 SYDVKM. The V gene end was trimmed by 5 bases and the J gene end by 5 bases; junction bases not matched to a gene: 6. CDR3: CASSRQGRNEQYF. CDR3 bases: TGTGCCAGCAGTCGACAGGGTCGGAACGAGCAGTACTTC.

This clonotype was picked up a small number of times. The chain employs TRBV11-2 and TRBJ2-1, with 12 bases matching TRBD2. V shed 5 bases and J 10 bases; nucleotides not matched to a gene: 15. The length of the CDR3 is 17 residues. Looked up from germline, CDR1 is SGHAT and CDR2 is FQNNGV. The CDR3 region has the DNA TGTGCCAGCAGCACCAACCTCGGACTAGCGGGGTGGGAGGAGCAGTTCTTC. Its protein product is CASSTNLGLAGWEEQFF.

This clonotype was seen repeatedly, ten times or more. J is TRBJ2-7 and V is TRBV12-3 or TRBV12-4; D not resolved. Trimming removed 2 bases at V and 2 bases at J, with 4 bases between. This CDR3 spans 12 amino acids. The CDR3, as DNA: TGTGCCAGCAGTTTATACCCCTACGAGCAGTACTTC. Translation gives CASSLYPYEQYF.

J is TRBJ2-4 and V is TRBV5-6; D call uncertain. The germline gives CDR1 SGHDT, CDR2 YYEEEE. Trimming left V 0 bases short and J 2 bases short, with 6 bases between. There are 14 residues in the CDR3. CDR3 region: CASSLGVSKNIQYF. Here the CDR3 DNA reads TGTGCCAGCAGCTTGGGTGTGTCCAAAAACATTCAGTACTTC.

This clonotype was picked up many times. The rearrangement uses TRBV7-2 and TRBJ2-7, with 14 bases matching TRBD2. This CDR3 region has 16 residues. Germline V gene data show CDR1 as SGHTA and CDR2 as FQGNSA. Losses at the gene ends were 5 bases for V and 0 bases for J; bases not matched to a gene: 3. The CDR3 DNA reads TGTGCCAGCAGCCCGGGACTAGCGGGGGTCTCCTACGAGCAGTACTTC. Translating it yields CASSPGLAGVSYEQYF.

The J gene is TRBJ1-5, the V gene TRBV20-1, with D possibly being TRBD1 (6 bases). Germline V gene sequence: CDR1 DFQATT, CDR2 SNEGSKA (reference sequence). Between the trimmed V and J ends, which lost 5 bases and 9 bases, there was a span of 8 bases. CDR3 length: 10 residues. CDR3 loop: CSAVRGPQHF. CDR3 nucleotides: TGCAGTGCTGTCAGGGGGCCCCAGCATTTT.

This clonotype was seen once. The chain is built from TRBV5-1 and TRBJ2-5, with D perhaps matching TRBD1 (7 bases). Trimming pared 4 bases from V and 4 bases from J, leaving 14 bases between. Germline CDR1 SGHRS, CDR2 YFSETQ. The CDR3 is made up of 14 amino acids. CDR3 in DNA: TGCGCCAGCAGCCAGGGGGGCCTTCGAGAGACCCAGTACTTC. Its translation is CASSQGGLRETQYF.

The rearrangement uses TRBV3-1 and TRBJ1-5; D is ambiguous. This CDR3 spans 14 amino acids. V was clipped by 0 bases and J by 4 bases, with 7 bases between them. The germline V gene has CDR1 LGHDT and CDR2 YNNKEL (reference sequence). The CDR3 DNA is TGTGCCAGCAGCCAAGAGGTGGTGAATCAGCCCCAGCATTTT. It translates to CASSQEVVNQPQHF. The variable domain in full, with the rest retrieved from reference TRBV3-1 and TRBJ1-5, is DTAVSQTPKYLVTQMGNDKSIKCEQNLGHDTMYWYKQDSKKFLKIMFSYNNKELIINETVPNRFSPKSPDKAHLNLHINSLELGDSAVYFCASSQEVVNQPQHFGDGTRLSIL.

The chain recombines TRBV5-1 with TRBJ1-5; D not certain. From germline, CDR1 is SGHRS and CDR2 YFSETQ. Trimming removed 0 bases at V and 4 bases at J, with 8 bases between. The CDR3 runs 14 residues. The CDR3 DNA reads as TGCGCCAGCAGCTTGGCCGGGCTTAATCAGCCCCAGCATTTT. It yields the protein CASSLAGLNQPQHF.

The chain has TRBV20-1 and TRBJ2-3, with 14 positions matching TRBD2. There are 16 residues in the CDR3. J was trimmed by 6 bases and V by 4 bases; bases with no gene match: 9. Per germline, CDR1 DFQATT and CDR2 SNEGSKA (reference sequence). This CDR3 reads CSATPRGLAGEDTQYF. The CDR3 DNA follows: TGCAGTGCTACGCCCAGGGGACTAGCGGGAGAGGATACGCAGTATTTT.

This clonotype was detected only once. The V gene is TRBV7-6, the J gene TRBJ2-7; D is perhaps TRBD1 (6 bases). Germline values: CDR1 SGHVS, CDR2 FNYEAQ. CDR3 length: 16 amino acids. V lost 4 bases and J 0 bases, leaving 16 bases between the germline ends. The DNA of the CDR3 is TGTGCCAGCAGCTACCCCAGGGGTTTTCCCTCCTACGAGCAGTACTTC. Translation: CASSYPRGFPSYEQYF.